The entry below gives a single T cell receptor beta chain sequence along with its context. Its antigen has not been determined. No qualities accompany the bases; no much larger clone lies one base away. The data stem from a study of graft-versus-host responses after intestinal transplantation (dated by TCRdb to the early 2020s). About the full investigation: Recipients received multivisceral, liver-intestinal, or isolated intestinal transplants. The cohort enrolled under 30 intestinal transplant recipients, one of whom was a retransplant, and a few patients without pretransplant specimens were excluded. After intestinal transplantation, graft-versus-host and host-versus-graft alloreactive T cell clones were followed in the graft, circulation and bone marrow using bulk TCR-beta CDR3 sequencing. Anti-thymocyte globulin induction was given to all recipients, followed by maintenance tacrolimus and steroids for around three years. To identify alloreactive clones, pre-transplant mixed lymphocyte reaction products were sequenced and then compared with unstimulated pre-transplant donor and recipient T cells. Donor T cell macrochimerism was defined as a peak of at least 4% donor T cells among recipient peripheral blood mononuclear cells. Samples from three later patients were sequenced in-house on an Illumina MiSeq with MiXCR processing rather than by the commercial service.

CDR1 and CDR2 (LNHDA, SQIVND) derive from the germline V gene (reference sequence). The CDR3 holds 12 amino acids from the cysteine to the phenylalanine. CDR3 DNA only is kept here, 36 bases in frame from base 1. Trimming accounts for 11 bases at V and 10 bases at J, while the number of junction bases matched to no gene is 13. The time point tag for this specimen amounts to: cells obtained before transplantation from donor or recipient. CD3+CD4+ and CD3+CD8+ populations were FACS-sorted from unstimulated pre-transplant donor and recipient cells taken from spleen or lymph nodes. Library creation used the immunoSEQ multiplex PCR assay. In most patients, genomic DNA was isolated using the Qiagen DNeasy Blood and Tissue Kit and sent frozen to Adaptive Biotechnologies for TCR sequencing. Adaptive Biotechnologies carried out high-throughput TCR-beta CDR3 sequencing of genomic DNA for most patients. Processing in the source paper ran as follows. Adaptive's ImmunoSEQ software was the source of the TCR sequencing data for 18 patients, while a few other patients were processed with MiXCR and VDJtools. To correct CD4 versus CD8 sorting errors, sequences present in both subsets at a frequency ratio below 5:1 were removed. CDR3 nucleotide sequences shared by donor and recipient were removed because the origin of these sequences could not be assigned. At least 2-fold expansion over unstimulated cells and a minimum CFSE-low frequency of 0.002% (template counts) or 0.001% (read counts) were required for clones to be classified as alloreactive. Clones were considered mappable if detected in sequenced pre-transplant spleen, lymph node, or MLR CFSE-low populations of the donor or recipient. Cumulative frequency of alloreactive clones was calculated as a percentage of all sequences weighted by copy number. Not all clones reach the TCRdb copy of this immuneACCESS table, which keeps in-frame sequences only. Checked studies attribute under half of the gap to unresolved V genes and leave the rest unexplained. That table gives V, J and clone size, and the DNA gave D and trimming. The sample has about 130,000 clones on record, just over 90% of them singletons. Clones ranked in the top ten supply roughly 0.17% of the sample.

What the work shows at the level of the full study, not this receptor alone: Early after transplant, peak levels of circulating GvH clones were associated with declines in HvG clones. The relatively low number and heterogeneity of intestinal transplant patients limited the conclusions. Patients with donor T cell macrochimerism had high GvH to HvG T cell clonal ratios in their allografts. GvH clones were found in recipient bone marrow, and some of the GvH clones appeared earlier in ileal mucosa or blood, which is consistent with an intestinal mucosal origin.

The sequence was collected from a human donor who received an intestinal transplant. The sequenced sample was unstimulated CD4+ T cells sorted from spleen or lymph node cells, obtained before intestinal transplant. The receptor chain draws on TRBV19 and TRBJ1-2; 7 central nucleotides agree with TRBD1. The CDR3 protein sequence reads: CAGHNRGLDYTF. The nucleotide sequence reads TGTGCCGGACATAACAGGGGATTAGACTACACCTTC.